The clone carrying this T cell receptor (beta chain) was seen more than once but under ten times. What it binds is not known. Produced via immunoSEQ multiplex PCR; TCRdb's table is partial and in-frame only. The data show some 120,000 clones, with about 90% seen just once and 2.5% to 3.5% held by the top ten. Trimming at V came to 2 bases and at J to 5 bases, leaving 9 bases not matched to a gene. This CDR3 region has 18 residues. Germline V lookup: CDR1 SGHVS, CDR2 FNYEAQ. This sample was included in a study of CD4+ T cells in melanoma. Notes on the study in general: A reported correlation linked neoantigen-specific CD4+ T cells to CD8+, macrophage and B cell function. Neoantigen-specific CD4+ T cells in melanoma reportedly had diverse differentiation states.

The TCR was taken from a human donor with melanoma. The chain couples TRBV7-6 to TRBJ2-2, with 12 nucleotides matching TRBD2. Source material: peripheral blood. CDR3 bases: TGTGCCAGCAGCTTAAATAGGCCTACTAGCGGGGGGACCGGGGAGCTGTTTTTT. Protein sequence: CASSLNRPTSGGTGELFF.